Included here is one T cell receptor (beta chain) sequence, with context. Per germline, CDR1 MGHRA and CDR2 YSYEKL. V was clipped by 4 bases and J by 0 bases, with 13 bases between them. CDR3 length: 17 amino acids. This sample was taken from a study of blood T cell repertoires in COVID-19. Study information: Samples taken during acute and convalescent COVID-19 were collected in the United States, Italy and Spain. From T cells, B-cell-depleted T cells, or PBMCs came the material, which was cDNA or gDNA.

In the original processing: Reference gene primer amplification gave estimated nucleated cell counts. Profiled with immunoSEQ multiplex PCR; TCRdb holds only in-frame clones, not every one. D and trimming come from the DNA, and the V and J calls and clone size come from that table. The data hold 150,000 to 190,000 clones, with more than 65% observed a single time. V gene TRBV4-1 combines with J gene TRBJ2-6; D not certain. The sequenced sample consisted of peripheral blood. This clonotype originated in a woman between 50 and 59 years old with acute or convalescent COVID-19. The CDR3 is CASSRTVESSGANVLTF. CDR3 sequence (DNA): TGCGCCAGCAGCCGAACAGTTGAGAGCTCTGGGGCCAACGTCCTGACTTTC.